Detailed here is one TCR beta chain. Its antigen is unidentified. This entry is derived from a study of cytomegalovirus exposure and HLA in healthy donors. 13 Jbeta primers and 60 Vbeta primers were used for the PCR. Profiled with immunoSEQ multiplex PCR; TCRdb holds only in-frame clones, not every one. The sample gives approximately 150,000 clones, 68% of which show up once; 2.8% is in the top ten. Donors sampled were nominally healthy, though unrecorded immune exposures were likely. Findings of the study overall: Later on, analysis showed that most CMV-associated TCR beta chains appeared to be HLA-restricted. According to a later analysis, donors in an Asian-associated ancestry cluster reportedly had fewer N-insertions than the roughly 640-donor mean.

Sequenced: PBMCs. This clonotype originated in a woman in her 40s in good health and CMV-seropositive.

The chain's CDR3 is CASSVGESNYGYTF. The DNA for the CDR3 is TGTGCCAGCAGTGTAGGGGAATCTAACTATGGCTACACCTTC. V gene TRBV6-1 combines with J gene TRBJ1-2, with a possible D match to TRBD1 (5 bases). The CDR3 length is 14 residues. The V end was cut by 4 bases, the J end by 0 bases, with 9 bases between. CDR1 is MNHNS and CDR2 is SASEGT in the germline V gene.